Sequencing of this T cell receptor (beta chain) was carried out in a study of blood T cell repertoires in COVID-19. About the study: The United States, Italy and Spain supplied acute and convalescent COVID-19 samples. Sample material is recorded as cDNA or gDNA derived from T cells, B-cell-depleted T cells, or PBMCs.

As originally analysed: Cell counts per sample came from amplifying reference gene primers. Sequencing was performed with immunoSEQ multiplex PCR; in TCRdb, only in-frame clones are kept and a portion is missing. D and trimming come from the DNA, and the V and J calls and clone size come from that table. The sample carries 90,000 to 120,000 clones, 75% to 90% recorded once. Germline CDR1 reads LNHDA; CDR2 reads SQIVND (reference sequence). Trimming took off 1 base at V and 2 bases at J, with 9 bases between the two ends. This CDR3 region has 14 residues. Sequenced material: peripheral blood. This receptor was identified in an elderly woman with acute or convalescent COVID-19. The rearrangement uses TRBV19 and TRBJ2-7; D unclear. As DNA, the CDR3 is TGTGCCAGTAGTATAGCAGGCAGTACCTACGAGCAGTACTTC. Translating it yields CASSIAGSTYEQYF.